The 14 T cell receptor beta chains presented below share a single source sample, sequenced in a study of blood T cell repertoires in COVID-19. The protocol was immunoSEQ multiplex PCR, while the TCRdb copy is restricted to in-frame clones and leaves out a portion. The sample carries some 260,000 clones, 80% to 90% recorded once. The sequenced sample was peripheral blood. The receptors originated from an older woman with COVID-19, enrolled during active disease.

As to this clone: The sample contains more than one DNA sequence encoding this CDR3. The chain employs TRBV18 and TRBJ2-7; D remains ambiguous. With 6 bases removed from V and 3 bases from J, the gap between germline ends came to 6 bases. CDR3 length: 11 amino acids. Germline lookup yields CDR1 KGHSH and CDR2 LQKENI. In DNA, the CDR3 is TGTGCCAGCTCCCCTAACTACGAGCAGTACTTC. Residues: CASSPNYEQYF.

The chain carries TRBV28 and TRBJ1-2; TRBD1 matches at 12 bases. The V gene's germline CDR1 is MDHEN and CDR2 SYDVKM. The CDR3 is 14 residues long. V trimming: 6 bases; J trimming: 7 bases; junction bases outside the gene matches: 6. The CDR3 nucleotides read TGTGCCAGCAGAACCTGGGACAGGGGGCCTGGCTACACCTTC. Translating it yields CASRTWDRGPGYTF.

The chain uses TRBV19 and TRBJ1-5; no reliable D call. Germline lookup yields CDR1 LNHDA and CDR2 SQIVND (reference sequence). The CDR3 runs to 14 residues. The germline V and J ends were trimmed by 7 bases and 0 bases, with 10 bases remaining between them. Here the CDR3 DNA reads TGTGCCAGTACCCTAGACGGTAGCAATCAGCCCCAGCATTTT. It specifies CASTLDGSNQPQHF.

The chain couples TRBV18 to TRBJ2-2, with 7 bases aligning to TRBD2. Germline CDR1 KGHSH, CDR2 LQKENI. The CDR3 contains 15 residues. After removal of 3 bases from V and 4 bases from J, the junction contained 5 bases not matched to a gene. CDR3 sequence: CASSPLSGSTGELFF. The CDR3 DNA follows: TGTGCCAGCTCACCGCTTAGCGGGTCCACCGGGGAGCTGTTTTTT.

J is TRBJ1-5 and V is TRBV5-1; D unresolved. CDR1 is SGHRS, CDR2 YFSETQ, per germline. The CDR3 has 14 residues. Trimming took off 3 bases at V and 2 bases at J, with 9 bases between the two ends. CDR3 sequence (DNA): TGCGCCAGCAGCTGGGAGGGCCGCAATCAGCCCCAGCATTTT. This codes for CASSWEGRNQPQHF. Full variable domain (missing parts from reference TRBV5-1 and TRBJ1-5): KAGVTQTPRYLIKTRGQQVTLSCSPISGHRSVSWYQQTPGQGLQFLFEYFSETQRNKGNFPGRFSGRQFSNSRSEMNVSTLELGDSALYLCASSWEGRNQPQHFGDGTRLSIL.

This chain connects TRBV24-1 to TRBJ2-2; possible D gene TRBD1, 6 bases. The germline V and J ends were trimmed by 6 bases and 1 base, with 14 bases remaining between them. The CDR3 contains 16 residues. Germline CDR1 and CDR2: KGHDR and SFDVKD. CDR3: CATSSMGQVNTGELFF. The CDR3 DNA reads TGTGCCACCAGTTCCATGGGACAAGTGAACACCGGGGAGCTGTTTTTT.

This clone was seen only once. J is TRBJ1-2 and V is TRBV2; 8 nucleotides align to TRBD1. Germline V CDR1 and CDR2: SNHLY, FYNNEI. The CDR3 consists of 14 residues. V dropped 1 base and J dropped 7; count of bases not matched to a gene: 5. CDR3 sequence reads: CASSEGRGRGGYTF. The CDR3 DNA reads as TGTGCCAGCAGTGAAGGCAGGGGGCGGGGTGGCTACACCTTC. The full variable domain, with the rest looked up from reference TRBV2 and TRBJ1-2, is EPEVTQTPSHQVTQMGQEVILRCVPISNHLYFYWYRQILGQKVEFLVSFYNNEISEKSEIFDDQFSVERPDGSNFTLKIRSTKLEDSAMYFCASSEGRGRGGYTFGSGTRLTVV.

The V and J genes are TRBV9 and TRBJ2-7, with 8 bases lining up with TRBD1. The CDR3 loop spans 13 amino acids. Germline V gives CDR1 SGDLS, CDR2 YYNGEE. Unmatched junction bases numbered 7, after V lost 4 bases and J lost 7 bases. As DNA, the CDR3 is TGTGCCAGCAGCACCCAGGGGGCGGGTGAGCAGTACTTC. Translating gives CASSTQGAGEQYF.

The chain is built from TRBV24-1 and TRBJ2-6; 7 bases are shared with TRBD1. The CDR3 length is 19 residues. The V segment lost 7 bases and the J segment 0 bases; nucleotides outside the gene matches: 14. Per germline, CDR1 KGHDR and CDR2 SFDVKD. The CDR3 DNA reads TGTGCCACCAGCGGAGTTTCCGGGGACAGCCTCTCTGGGGCCAACGTCCTGACTTTC. Amino acids: CATSGVSGDSLSGANVLTF.

This chain uses TRBV28 with TRBJ2-5, with D possibly matching TRBD1 (6 bases). Trimming cost V 5 bases and J 2 bases, with 12 bases left between them. This CDR3 is 14 amino acids long. Germline loops: CDR1 MDHEN, CDR2 SYDVKM. For the CDR3, the DNA is TGTGCCAGCAGTACAACAGGGAGTCAAGAGACCCAGTACTTC. Translating it yields CASSTTGSQETQYF.

The chain combines TRBV6-6 with TRBJ1-5; 7 nucleotides match TRBD1. The CDR3 extends over 15 amino acids. Germline CDR1 MNHNY, CDR2 SVGAGI (reference sequence). The trim removed 2 bases at V and 6 bases at J, leaving 7 bases unmatched. The CDR3 loop is CASSYEGARFQPQHF. The CDR3 DNA follows: TGTGCCAGCAGTTACGAGGGGGCGCGGTTTCAGCCCCAGCATTTT.

The rearrangement links TRBV9 to TRBJ2-3; 12 bases are a match to TRBD2. Trimming removed 3 bases from V and 5 bases from J; junction bases left unmatched: 10. Per the germline V gene, CDR1 is SGDLS and CDR2 is YYNGEE. The length of the CDR3 is 17 residues. The CDR3 nucleotides are TGTGCCAGCAGCGCGGGGCTAGCGGGAGGGCCAAGAGATACGCAGTATTTT. It specifies CASSAGLAGGPRDTQYF.

This chain uses TRBV6-1 with TRBJ1-2; D not resolved. From germline, CDR1 is MNHNS and CDR2 SASEGT. The CDR3 sequence is 14 residues long. Trimming removed 4 bases at V and 4 bases at J, with 13 bases between. CDR3 bases: TGTGCCAGCAGTGCGGGGAGGGCCGGCTATGGCTACACCTTC. Protein product: CASSAGRAGYGYTF.

This clone has only one observation. The chain uses TRBV28 and TRBJ1-6, with TRBD1 matching 8 bases. This CDR3 spans 15 amino acids. Germline loops: CDR1 MDHEN, CDR2 SYDVKM. V dropped 3 bases and J dropped 7; count of bases not matched to a gene: 5. The CDR3 DNA reads as TGTGCCAGCAGTTTGCTGGACAGGGAGAATTCACCCCTCCACTTT. Encoded protein: CASSLLDRENSPLHF.